This T cell receptor beta chain was profiled in a study of patients and donors after allogeneic stem cell transplantation. TCRdb re-analysed the RT-PCR reads in MiXCR, keeping a single row per CDR3 protein. In the table there are about a million distinct CDR3 sequences, under 20% of which are singletons. J gave up 0 bases and V 1 base, and 8 bases lay outside the gene matches. This CDR3 is 20 amino acids long. Germline V gene lookup returns CDR1 ENHRY and CDR2 SYGVKD. This chain uses TRBV10-3 with TRBJ2-1, with TRBD2 matching over 14 bases. Sequencing was performed on blood, either unsorted or a sorted T cell fraction (not recorded which). The TCR originated in a human donor who was either an allogeneic HSCT recipient or a stem cell or donor lymphocyte infusion donor (not recorded which). It is not recorded whose cells these are; they may come from a transplant donor. The CDR3 region has the DNA TGTGCCATCAGTGAGTTGGGACTAGCGGGGGCCTCCAGCTCCTACAATGAGCAGTTCTTC. Translating gives CAISELGLAGASSSYNEQFF.